A single sample is the source of the 16 T cell receptor beta chains below, sequenced in a study of blood T cell repertoires in COVID-19 (TCRdb year 2020). The library was prepared using the immunoSEQ multiplex PCR assay. TCRdb took this table from immuneACCESS and kept in-frame rearrangements with V and J called. Such tables lack part of the clones; where checked against another copy, unresolved V genes explain under half of the gap, and the rest is unexplained. Recorded for this sample are 200,000 to 300,000 clones; approximately 90% of them occurred a single time. The ten largest clonotypes hold roughly 3.3% of the sample. The specimen was peripheral blood. These receptors were taken from a woman aged 40 to 50 with acute or convalescent COVID-19.

The rearrangement links TRBV27 to TRBJ2-3, with 9 nucleotides matching TRBD1. V was pared by 3 bases and J by 6 bases, with 4 bases of the junction left unmatched. This CDR3 is built from 14 residues. Germline loops: CDR1 MNHEY, CDR2 SMNVEV (reference sequence). The CDR3 DNA is TGTGCCAGCAGTTTTCTAGACAGGGGGGATACGCAGTATTTT. It codes for CASSFLDRGDTQYF.

CDR3 sequence reads: CASPPIRLAKNIQYF. As DNA, the CDR3 is TGTGCCAGTCCCCCTATCAGGCTGGCCAAAAACATTCAGTACTTC. The V call is TRBV19, the J call TRBJ2-4; no clear D. Per the germline V gene, CDR1 is LNHDA and CDR2 is SQIVND (reference sequence). The CDR3 spans 15 residues. V gave up 8 bases and J gave up 1 base, with 15 bases separating them.

The rearrangement uses TRBV7-3 and TRBJ2-2; a possible D gene is TRBD1 (6 bases). V dropped 3 bases and J dropped 6 bases, with 23 bases sitting between them. The V gene's germline CDR1 is SGHTA and CDR2 FQGTGA. This CDR3 is built from 18 residues. In DNA form, the CDR3 reads TGTGCCAGCAGCTTGTATCCTGGAGGACAGATACCCCCCGGGGAGCTGTTTTTT. Protein sequence: CASSLYPGGQIPPGELFF.

The rearrangement links TRBV2 to TRBJ2-5, with TRBD2 as a possible D gene (5 bases). V shed 7 bases and J shed 1 base, with 13 bases lying between them. There are 14 residues in the CDR3. Germline V CDR1 and CDR2: SNHLY, FYNNEI. CDR3 nucleotide sequence: TGTGCCAGCAAGGAGCGGAAAATCCAAGAGACCCAGTACTTC. Translated: CASKERKIQETQYF.

The rearrangement joins TRBV24-1 to TRBJ1-2; no definite D call. The CDR3 loop spans 11 amino acids. Germline V gene lookup returns CDR1 KGHDR and CDR2 SFDVKD. The germline V and J ends were trimmed by 3 bases and 7 bases, with 5 bases remaining between them. The CDR3 spells CATSDRGGYTF. In DNA form, the CDR3 reads TGTGCCACCAGTGATCGGGGTGGCTACACCTTC.

This clone was counted a single time. The chain carries TRBV4-1 and TRBJ1-1, with TRBD1 matching over 8 bases. With 4 bases clipped from V and 3 bases from J, the junction kept 4 bases outside the gene matches. CDR1 and CDR2 (germline): MGHRA, YSYEKL. CDR3 length: 14 residues. CDR3 DNA: TGCGCCAGCAGCCCCCGGGACAGGCACACTGAAGCTTTCTTT. Residues: CASSPRDRHTEAFF.

The chain couples TRBV11-2 to TRBJ2-2; 7 nucleotides agree with TRBD1. The CDR3 covers 16 residues. V shed 5 bases and J 1 base; nucleotides not matched to a gene: 7. CDR1 and CDR2 (germline): SGHAT, FQNNGV. The CDR3 sequence: CASSRRTGENTGELFF. In DNA, the CDR3 is TGTGCCAGCAGCCGGAGGACAGGAGAGAACACCGGGGAGCTGTTTTTT.

V is TRBV18 and J is TRBJ1-1, with D possibly matching TRBD1 (6 bases). V dropped 2 bases and J dropped 3 bases, with 25 bases sitting between them. This CDR3 region has 19 residues. Germline CDR1 is KGHSH and CDR2 is LQKENI. Here the CDR3 reads CASSPFSGGRGIGDTEAFF. CDR3 coding DNA: TGTGCCAGCTCACCATTTTCCGGGGGGCGCGGAATTGGAGACACTGAAGCTTTCTTT.

This sequence joins TRBV30 and TRBJ1-1; D may be TRBD1 (6 bases). CDR3 size: 16 residues. Between the trimmed V and J ends, which lost 0 bases and 0 bases, there was a span of 14 bases. CDR1 and CDR2 from the germline V gene are GTSNPN and SVGIG (reference sequence). The CDR3 is CAWSVSRGQMNTEAFF. The CDR3 bases are TGTGCCTGGAGTGTAAGTCGTGGACAGATGAACACTGAAGCTTTCTTT. The entire variable domain, with the rest obtained from reference TRBV30 and TRBJ1-1, is as follows: SQTIHQWPATLVQPVGSPLSLECTVEGTSNPNLYWYRQAAGRGLQLLFYSVGIGQISSEVPQNLSASRPQDRQFILSSKKLLLSDSGFYLCAWSVSRGQMNTEAFFGQGTRLTVV.

The V gene is TRBV24-1, the J gene TRBJ2-2; TRBD2 is a possible D gene (5 bases). From germline, CDR1 is KGHDR and CDR2 SFDVKD. The CDR3 spans 15 residues. Trimming left V 6 bases short and J 7 bases short, with 17 bases between. The CDR3 DNA is TGTGCCACCAGTCGCGTAGGAGGCGCCGGCGGGGAGCTGTTTTTT. Residues: CATSRVGGAGGELFF.

The V gene is TRBV28, the J gene TRBJ1-4; 8 nucleotides align to TRBD1. After removal of 3 bases from V and 8 bases from J, the junction contained 2 bases not matched to a gene. The CDR3 extends over 13 amino acids. Germline V gene data show CDR1 as MDHEN and CDR2 as SYDVKM. The CDR3 DNA is TGTGCCAGCAGTTTCACAGGGGGAGAAAAACTGTTTTTT. This translates into CASSFTGGEKLFF.

This clone was found once. The J gene is TRBJ1-1, the V gene TRBV3-1 (or the pseudogene TRBV3-2); no firm D call. The CDR3 loop spans 13 amino acids. Per germline, CDR1 LGHDT and CDR2 YNNKEL (reference sequence). Deletions cut 4 bases from V and 5 bases from J, with 11 bases between. The CDR3 is CASSLVGRTEAFF. For the CDR3, the DNA is TGTGCCAGCAGCCTAGTAGGGAGGACTGAAGCTTTCTTT.

This chain joins TRBV5-1 and TRBJ1-1; 7 nucleotides agree with TRBD1. This CDR3 is built from 15 residues. V lost 4 bases to trimming and J lost 1 base; unmatched junction nucleotides: 7. Germline V CDR1 and CDR2: SGHRS, YFSETQ. The chain's CDR3 is CASSPWGQKNTEAFF. The CDR3, as DNA: TGCGCCAGCAGCCCATGGGGACAGAAGAACACTGAAGCTTTCTTT. The full variable domain, with the rest looked up from reference TRBV5-1 and TRBJ1-1, is KAGVTQTPRYLIKTRGQQVTLSCSPISGHRSVSWYQQTPGQGLQFLFEYFSETQRNKGNFPGRFSGRQFSNSRSEMNVSTLELGDSALYLCASSPWGQKNTEAFFGQGTRLTVV.

This sequence joins TRBV14 and TRBJ2-1; TRBD2 agrees at 8 bases. Trimming took 0 bases from V and 0 from J; bases not matched to a gene: 7. This CDR3 is 18 amino acids long. Germline loops: CDR1 SGHDN, CDR2 FVKESK. CDR3 coding DNA: TGTGCCAGCAGCCAAGATCGAACGGGACTAGTCTCCTACAATGAGCAGTTCTTC. Translation: CASSQDRTGLVSYNEQFF.

The V and J genes are TRBV9 and TRBJ2-3; a possible D gene is TRBD2 (7 bases). The CDR3 consists of 16 residues. CDR1 is SGDLS and CDR2 is YYNGEE in the germline V gene. The V end was cut by 3 bases, the J end by 2 bases, with 16 bases between. CDR3 protein: CASSASAGAVTDTQYF. The CDR3, as DNA: TGTGCCAGCAGCGCCTCCGCGGGGGCGGTCACAGATACGCAGTATTTT.

This rearrangement joins TRBV18 to TRBJ2-5, with 9 bases identical to TRBD1. Unmatched junction bases numbered 10, after V lost 3 bases and J lost 5 bases. CDR3 length equals 16 residues. CDR1 and CDR2 (germline): KGHSH, LQKENI. The CDR3 region is CASSPPGQGRVETQYF. CDR3 nucleotide sequence: TGTGCCAGCTCACCTCCGGGACAGGGCCGGGTGGAGACCCAGTACTTC.